This T cell receptor beta chain was recorded in a study of blood T cell repertoires in COVID-19. Overall study: The origin of the acute and convalescent COVID-19 samples was the United States, Italy and Spain.

Using immunoSEQ multiplex PCR, the repertoire was profiled, and TCRdb retains in-frame clones only, with some absent. Of tens of thousands of clones listed, more than 60% are singletons. This clone appeared a few times. This CDR3 is built from 15 residues. CDR1 is SGHVS, CDR2 FQNEAQ, per germline. Trimming cost V 5 bases and J 7 bases, with 20 bases left between them. The sequence was collected from a man aged 65 to 79 with acute or convalescent COVID-19. The chain joins TRBV7-8 to TRBJ1-2, with D possibly TRBD1 on 6 matching bases. Sequencing was done on a sample of peripheral blood. The CDR3 spells CASSNTGQTRAGYTF. CDR3 bases: TGTGCCAGCAGCAACACTGGACAGACGCGAGCTGGCTACACCTTC. Supplemented by reference TRBV7-8 and TRBJ1-2, the full variable domain reads GAGVSQSPRYKVAKRGQDVALRCDPISGHVSLFWYQQALGQGPEFLTYFQNEAQLDKSGLPSDRFFAERPEGSVSTLKIQRTQQEDSAVYLCASSNTGQTRAGYTFGSGTRLTVV.